This T cell receptor (beta chain) was recorded in a study of T cell responses to AZD1222 COVID-19 vaccine. Overall study findings and caveats: The sample set comprised mostly white British donors with more females, and clonal diversity was possibly underestimated. After the peak T cell response, and only then, were repertoires sampled.

This table comes from immunoSEQ multiplex PCR, and its TCRdb copy is limited to in-frame clones, with some not included. The table has some 84,000 clones, around 88% seen once. The ends were cut back, 0 bases at V and 9 bases at J, with 18 bases in the middle. Per the germline V gene, CDR1 is SGHRS and CDR2 is YFSETQ. The CDR3 runs 15 residues. Some second doses came at about 4 weeks and others at about 12 weeks; these were pooled. A note on this clone: Its matching antigen is unknown.

The TCR was taken from an adult who received the AZD1222 COVID-19 vaccine. The V gene is TRBV5-1, the J gene TRBJ1-2; a weak D match, TRBD1 (6 bases). Sequenced material: peripheral blood, taken 28 days after the second AZD1222 dose. The CDR3 nucleotides are TGCGCCAGCAGCTTGGATATGGGGGCGCGTTATCGCTACACCTTC. This gives the protein CASSLDMGARYRYTF.